The clone carrying this T cell receptor beta chain was seen more than once but under ten times. Its antigen is unidentified. This sample is drawn from a study of CD8 T cells in Susac syndrome. Study-level results: It was acknowledged in the study that the number of individuals who were included in its TCR sequencing and HLA analysis was relatively small.

The trim removed 3 bases at V and 7 bases at J, leaving 5 bases unmatched. From germline, CDR1 is MNHEY and CDR2 SMNVEV (reference sequence). The CDR3 covers 13 residues. Random hexamers were used to reverse transcribe the RNA input (about 0.5 to 1 ug). TCRdb itself ran the immunoSEQ multiplex PCR reads through MiXCR, one entry per CDR3 protein. This repertoire shows 250,000 to 300,000 distinct CDR3 sequences, 65% to 90% found once; its top ten account for 0.21%. The multiple sclerosis controls were treatment-naive patients, and their relapsing-remitting disease was stable or active. The receptor's source is a human donor with multiple sclerosis. The genes are TRBV27 and TRBJ1-2; 7 bases match TRBD1. The sequencing input was CD8+ T cells from PBMCs. As DNA, the CDR3 is TGTGCCAGCAGTTTCACAGGGGCGGGTGGCTACACCTTC. This translates into CASSFTGAGGYTF.